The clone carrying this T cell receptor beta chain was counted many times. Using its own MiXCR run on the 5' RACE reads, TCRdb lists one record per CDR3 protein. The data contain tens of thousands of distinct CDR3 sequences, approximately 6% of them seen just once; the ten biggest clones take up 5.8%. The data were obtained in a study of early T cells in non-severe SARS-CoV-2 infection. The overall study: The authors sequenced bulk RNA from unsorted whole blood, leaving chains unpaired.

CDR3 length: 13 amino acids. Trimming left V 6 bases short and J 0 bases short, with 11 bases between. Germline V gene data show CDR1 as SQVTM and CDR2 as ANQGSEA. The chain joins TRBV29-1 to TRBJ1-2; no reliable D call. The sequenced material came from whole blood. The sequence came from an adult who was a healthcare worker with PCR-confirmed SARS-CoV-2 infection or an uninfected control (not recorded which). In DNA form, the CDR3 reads TGCAGCGTCGCCCGGGGTACTAACTATGGCTACACCTTC. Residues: CSVARGTNYGYTF.